Following are 31 T cell receptor beta chains from one sample sequenced in a study of T cell changes during pregnancy in multiple sclerosis. Produced via immunoSEQ multiplex PCR; TCRdb's table is partial and in-frame only. The sample comprises about 120,000 clones, about 94% of which are singletons, and roughly 6% rests with the top ten. The sequenced sample was peripheral blood, obtained before pregnancy. Receptors were obtained from a female donor with multiple sclerosis, enrolled in a pregnancy study.

The V and J genes are TRBV19 and TRBJ2-2; 14 bases align to TRBD2. Germline-derived CDR1 and CDR2 are LNHDA and SQIVND (reference sequence). The V gene end was trimmed by 5 bases and the J gene end by 6 bases; junction bases not matched to a gene: 11. The CDR3 covers 18 residues. CDR3 sequence (DNA): TGTGCCAGTAGTCCGGGGACTAGCGGGAGAAGGTTGGCCGGGGAGCTGTTTTTT. This codes for CASSPGTSGRRLAGELFF.

The chain combines TRBV18 with TRBJ2-1; 11 nucleotides agree with TRBD1. The CDR3 has 15 residues. V lost 6 bases to trimming and J lost 8 bases; unmatched junction nucleotides: 9. Germline assignment: CDR1 KGHSH and CDR2 LQKENI. The DNA for the CDR3 is TGTGCCAGCTCCTCCAGGGACAGGGGGATCGATGAGCAGTTCTTC. It codes for CASSSRDRGIDEQFF. The variable domain in full, completed from reference TRBV18 and TRBJ2-1, reads NAGVMQNPRHLVRRRGQEARLRCSPMKGHSHVYWYRQLPEEGLKFMVYLQKENIIDESGMPKERFSAEFPKEGPSILRIQQVVRGDSAAYFCASSSRDRGIDEQFFGPGTRLTVL.

The chain links TRBV5-5 to TRBJ2-7; tentative D call: TRBD1 (6 bases). Germline V gene sequence: CDR1 SGHKS, CDR2 YYEKEE (reference sequence). Trimming cost V 2 bases and J 3 bases, with 9 bases left between them. There are 13 residues in the CDR3. The CDR3, as DNA: TGTGCCAGCAGCTTCGTACAGGGCTACGAGCAGTACTTC. The encoded protein is CASSFVQGYEQYF.

The genes are TRBV18 and TRBJ2-7, with D unresolved. Germline-derived CDR1 and CDR2 are KGHSH and LQKENI. The CDR3 sequence is 15 residues long. Trimming took 2 bases from V and 2 from J, leaving 13 bases between them. CDR3 in DNA: TGTGCCAGCTCACCAAAAACGCAAGCGACCTACGAGCAGTACTTC. This translates into CASSPKTQATYEQYF.

As DNA, the CDR3 is TGTGCCAGCGGAAAGGACAGGGTGGGCACTGAAGCTTTCTTT. As protein: CASGKDRVGTEAFF. V usage is TRBV25-1 and J usage is TRBJ1-1; 8 bases are a match to TRBD1. The CDR3 covers 14 residues. After removal of 8 bases from V and 4 bases from J, the junction contained 9 bases not matched to a gene. The V gene's germline CDR1 is MGHDK and CDR2 SYGVNS.

J is TRBJ1-1 and V is TRBV30, with a tentative D call TRBD1 (5 bases). V was pared by 2 bases and J by 6 bases, with 10 bases between. From germline, CDR1 is GTSNPN and CDR2 SVGIG (reference sequence). This CDR3 has 12 residues. Written as DNA, the CDR3 is TGTGCCTGGAGTCCTACAGGTCCTGAAGCTTTCTTT. Protein product: CAWSPTGPEAFF.

V gene TRBV10-3 combines with J gene TRBJ2-7, with D possibly TRBD1 on 5 matching bases. Germline V gene lookup returns CDR1 ENHRY and CDR2 SYGVKD. Deletions cut 3 bases from V and 3 bases from J, with 15 bases between. The length of the CDR3 is 15 residues. The CDR3 DNA is TGTGCCATCAGTGACCCCGTCAGGGTTCGCTACGAGCAGTACTTC. Translating it yields CAISDPVRVRYEQYF.

The gene calls are TRBV6-5 and TRBJ1-2; maybe TRBD1 (5 bases). Germline V gene lookup returns CDR1 MNHEY and CDR2 SVGAGI. Trimming shortened V by 5 bases and J by 4 bases, and 11 bases separated the two germline ends. The CDR3 has 13 residues. The DNA for the CDR3 is TGTGCCAGCAGTGGGCAGGGAGGCTATGGCTACACCTTC. Amino acid sequence: CASSGQGGYGYTF.

J is TRBJ2-3 and V is TRBV2; TRBD2 might be the D (5 bases). This CDR3 is 15 amino acids long. The V gene's germline CDR1 is SNHLY and CDR2 FYNNEI. Trimming left V 5 bases short and J 4 bases short, with 16 bases between. The CDR3 reads CASSHGMGVADTQYF. The CDR3 DNA reads TGTGCCAGCAGTCATGGGATGGGAGTAGCAGATACGCAGTATTTT. Complete variable domain (other parts from reference TRBV2 and TRBJ2-3): EPEVTQTPSHQVTQMGQEVILRCVPISNHLYFYWYRQILGQKVEFLVSFYNNEISEKSEIFDDQFSVERPDGSNFTLKIRSTKLEDSAMYFCASSHGMGVADTQYFGPGTRLTVL.

The V and J genes are TRBV5-6 and TRBJ2-1, with 9 bases that match TRBD2. J lost 0 bases, V lost 3 bases, and 7 bases had no gene match. Germline V gene data show CDR1 as SGHDT and CDR2 as YYEEEE. There are 17 residues in the CDR3. The CDR3 DNA is TGTGCCAGCAGCTCCCTCCTACTAGCGGGCTCCTACAATGAGCAGTTCTTC. Translated: CASSSLLLAGSYNEQFF.

The gene calls are TRBV13 and TRBJ1-4, with 8 bases lining up with TRBD1. The CDR3 is 17 residues long. Trimming took 0 bases from V and 8 from J; bases not matched to a gene: 11. Germline values: CDR1 PRHDT, CDR2 FYEKMQ (reference sequence). CDR3 residues: CASSLGPKRTGREKLFF. CDR3 in DNA: TGTGCCAGCAGCTTAGGGCCGAAGCGGACAGGGAGAGAAAAACTGTTTTTT.

This chain links TRBV29-1 with TRBJ1-1; TRBD1 matches 8 bases. This CDR3 contains 12 residues. Germline V gene lookup returns CDR1 SQVTM and CDR2 ANQGSEA. V shed 7 bases and J 5 bases; nucleotides not matched to a gene: 6. CDR3 protein: CSGGQVGTEAFF. CDR3 nucleotide sequence: TGCAGCGGGGGACAGGTAGGAACTGAAGCTTTCTTT.

This sequence joins TRBV7-3 and TRBJ2-4; TRBD2 agrees at 7 bases. Germline V gene lookup returns CDR1 SGHTA and CDR2 FQGTGA. Germline trimming cut 1 base from V and 7 bases from J; bases unmatched to any gene: 7. The CDR3 contains 15 residues. CDR3 bases: TGTGCCAGCAGCTTAAAACCGGGAGGAAACAACATTCAGTACTTC. Its translation: CASSLKPGGNNIQYF.

The rearrangement joins TRBV5-8 to TRBJ2-7; D gene unclear. CDR3 length: 11 amino acids. CDR1 is SGHTS and CDR2 is YDEGEE in the germline V gene. V lost 1 base and J 6 bases, leaving 5 bases between the germline ends. The CDR3 loop is CASSLPFEQYF. The CDR3 DNA sequence: TGTGCCAGCAGCTTGCCGTTCGAGCAGTACTTC.

V is TRBV7-5 and J is TRBJ1-3; TRBD1 reflects the table's D call only, with no check against the DNA. TRBV7-5 is a documented pseudogene. CDR3 size: 15 residues. Here the CDR3 DNA reads TGTGTCAGAAGCTTAGGGGACAGCTCTGGAAACACCATATATTTT. Its protein product is CVRSLGDSSGNTIYF.

This rearrangement joins TRBV9 to TRBJ1-1; TRBD1 matches 7 bases. The V and J ends lost 3 bases and 0 bases, in that order; junction bases with no gene match: 5. The CDR3 consists of 15 residues. Germline CDR1 is SGDLS and CDR2 is YYNGEE. The DNA for the CDR3 is TGTGCCAGCAGCGAGGAGGGGGCTTTGAACACTGAAGCTTTCTTT. Translation: CASSEEGALNTEAFF.

This chain connects TRBV5-4 to TRBJ2-1; 7 nucleotides agree with TRBD2. The V gene end was trimmed by 2 bases and the J gene end by 5 bases; junction bases not matched to a gene: 4. The CDR3 extends over 14 amino acids. CDR1 and CDR2 from the germline V gene are SGHNT and YYREEE (reference sequence). CDR3 nucleotide sequence: TGTGCCAGCAGCTTCGGAGGGACTAACAATGAGCAGTTCTTC. It codes for CASSFGGTNNEQFF. The full variable domain, in which reference TRBV5-4 and TRBJ2-1 provide the parts outside the CDR3, is ETGVTQSPTHLIKTRGQQVTLRCSSQSGHNTVSWYQQALGQGPQFIFQYYREEENGRGNFPPRFSGLQFPNYSSELNVNALELDDSALYLCASSFGGTNNEQFFGPGTRLTVL.

The chain recombines TRBV5-1 with TRBJ2-1; weak D call: TRBD2 (6 bases). There are 16 residues in the CDR3. Germline CDR1 SGHRS, CDR2 YFSETQ. Trimming removed 2 bases at V and 2 bases at J, with 14 bases between. CDR3 sequence reads: CASSFGRDSPYNEQFF. The DNA of the CDR3 is TGCGCCAGCAGCTTTGGGCGGGATAGTCCCTACAATGAGCAGTTCTTC.

The chain couples TRBV4-2 to TRBJ2-7; D possibly corresponds to TRBD2 (6 bases). Looked up from germline, CDR1 is LGHNA and CDR2 is YNFKEQ. Trimming cost V 1 base and J 1 base, with 11 bases left between them. The CDR3 sequence is 15 residues long. The CDR3 reads CASSQVWDSSYEQYF. The CDR3 DNA is TGTGCCAGCAGCCAAGTGTGGGACTCGTCCTACGAGCAGTACTTC.

The chain carries TRBV5-4 and TRBJ2-7, with D possibly being TRBD1 (5 bases). This CDR3 has 14 amino acids. CDR1 SGHNT and CDR2 YYREEE come from the germline V gene (reference sequence). V lost 2 bases and J lost 0, with 9 bases in between. CDR3 in DNA: TGTGCCAGCAGCTTAGGGGCTTACTCCTACGAGCAGTACTTC. This gives the protein CASSLGAYSYEQYF.

The genes are TRBV5-1 and TRBJ2-1, with 12 bases identical to TRBD2. Per germline, CDR1 SGHRS and CDR2 YFSETQ. The CDR3 loop spans 18 amino acids. V was clipped by 3 bases and J by 1 base; unmatched bases: 8. This CDR3 is CASSSSGRASGSYNEQFF. The DNA of the CDR3 is TGCGCCAGCAGCTCTAGCGGGAGGGCCTCTGGATCCTACAATGAGCAGTTCTTC.

This chain links TRBV9 with TRBJ2-7; D might be TRBD2 (5 bases). Germline assignment: CDR1 SGDLS and CDR2 YYNGEE. This CDR3 is 16 amino acids long. Trimming pared 0 bases from V and 1 base from J, leaving 14 bases between. CDR3 nucleotides: TGTGCCAGCAGCGTAGCTCCGGCGGGTCTTTCCTACGAGCAGTACTTC. Its protein is CASSVAPAGLSYEQYF.

This sequence joins TRBV9 and TRBJ1-5; 7 bases align to TRBD1. Losses at the gene ends were 6 bases for V and 7 bases for J; bases not matched to a gene: 13. Looked up from germline, CDR1 is SGDLS and CDR2 is YYNGEE. The CDR3 consists of 15 residues. CDR3 nucleotide sequence: TGTGCCAGCACCCCCACAGGGGAAGGAAGACAGCCCCAGCATTTT. The encoded protein is CASTPTGEGRQPQHF.

The CDR3 DNA is TGTGCCAGCAGTGAAGCCTGGGGAGGGATCGTTCAAGATACGCAGTATTTT. It encodes CASSEAWGGIVQDTQYF. The chain employs TRBV6-1 and TRBJ2-3, with 7 bases lining up with TRBD2. J lost 5 bases, V lost 0 bases, and 11 bases had no gene match. The CDR3 has 17 amino acids. Per germline, CDR1 MNHNS and CDR2 SASEGT.

V usage is TRBV5-4 and J usage is TRBJ1-2; D is ambiguous. Germline V gene lookup returns CDR1 SGHNT and CDR2 YYREEE (reference sequence). V was cut by 2 bases and J by 1 base, with 9 bases left in between. CDR3 length equals 14 residues. The CDR3 nucleotides read TGTGCCAGCAGCTTAAACGGTGGTAACTATGGCTACACCTTC. Its protein is CASSLNGGNYGYTF.

The chain couples TRBV5-4 to TRBJ1-2; tentatively, D is TRBD1 (6 bases). V lost 4 bases and J 8 bases, leaving 12 bases between the germline ends. From germline, CDR1 is SGHNT and CDR2 YYREEE (reference sequence). CDR3 size: 12 residues. The CDR3 region is CASSPTGSGYTF. CDR3 DNA sequence: TGTGCCAGCAGCCCAACAGGGAGCGGCTACACCTTC.

The chain employs TRBV5-1 and TRBJ1-2; no reliable D call. The V gene lost 0 bases and the J gene lost 8 bases, with 14 bases spanning the gap. The CDR3 has 14 residues. CDR1 SGHRS and CDR2 YFSETQ come from the germline V gene. CDR3 nucleotides: TGCGCCAGCAGCTTGGATACCGGTTCGAGGGGCTACACCTTC. Amino acids: CASSLDTGSRGYTF.

In the case of this clone: One end of the junction is discordant with germline, which a read error may explain. This rearrangement joins TRBV27 to TRBJ2-7; 9 bases are shared with TRBD1. The CDR3 runs to 15 residues. CDR1 MNHEY and CDR2 SMNVEV come from the germline V gene (reference sequence). The CDR3, as DNA: TGTGCCAGCAATCAATTGGGACAGGGCTCCCACGAGCAGTACTTC. As protein: CASNQLGQGSHEQYF.

There are a few counts of this clone. The V gene is TRBV6-1, the J gene TRBJ1-2; D is undetermined. Trimming cost V 2 bases and J 7 bases, with 11 bases left between them. The CDR3 runs to 13 residues. The V gene's germline CDR1 is MNHNS and CDR2 SASEGT. The CDR3 region is CASSESGVPGYTF. The CDR3 DNA follows: TGTGCCAGCAGTGAATCCGGAGTTCCTGGCTACACCTTC.

A few counts support this clone. The chain combines TRBV7-6 with TRBJ2-5, with D perhaps matching TRBD1 (5 bases). The CDR3 loop spans 15 amino acids. The V gene's germline CDR1 is SGHVS and CDR2 FNYEAQ. V lost 0 bases and J lost 5, with 13 bases in between. CDR3 DNA: TGTGCCAGCAGCTTAGCGGGCAGGGTTGGGGAGACCCAGTACTTC. It translates to CASSLAGRVGETQYF.

This clone was detected only once. The chain links TRBV28 to TRBJ2-7, with 11 bases matching TRBD2. Germline V gene sequence: CDR1 MDHEN, CDR2 SYDVKM. V lost 7 bases to trimming and J lost 2 bases; unmatched junction nucleotides: 7. CDR3 length equals 15 residues. DNA for the CDR3: TGTGCCAGCACTTCACTAGCGGGAGTGACCTACGAGCAGTACTTC. Translation: CASTSLAGVTYEQYF.